Only a few counts were recorded for the clone carrying this T cell receptor (beta chain). The record originates from a study of blood T cell repertoires in COVID-19. Sequenced by immunoSEQ multiplex PCR; TCRdb stores in-frame clones only, minus some. The profile shows approximately 150,000 clones, about 82% of them singletons. Deletions cut 3 bases from V and 0 bases from J, with 14 bases between. CDR1 is DFQATT, CDR2 SNEGSKA, per germline (reference sequence). The CDR3 has 15 residues. The specimen sequenced was peripheral blood. This TCR came from a woman older than 75 with COVID-19, enrolled during active disease. The chain recombines TRBV20-1 with TRBJ1-1; possibly TRBD1 for D (5 bases). Written as DNA, the CDR3 is TGCAGTGCTAGTAATGCAGGGCTGATGAACACTGAAGCTTTCTTT. It translates to CSASNAGLMNTEAFF.